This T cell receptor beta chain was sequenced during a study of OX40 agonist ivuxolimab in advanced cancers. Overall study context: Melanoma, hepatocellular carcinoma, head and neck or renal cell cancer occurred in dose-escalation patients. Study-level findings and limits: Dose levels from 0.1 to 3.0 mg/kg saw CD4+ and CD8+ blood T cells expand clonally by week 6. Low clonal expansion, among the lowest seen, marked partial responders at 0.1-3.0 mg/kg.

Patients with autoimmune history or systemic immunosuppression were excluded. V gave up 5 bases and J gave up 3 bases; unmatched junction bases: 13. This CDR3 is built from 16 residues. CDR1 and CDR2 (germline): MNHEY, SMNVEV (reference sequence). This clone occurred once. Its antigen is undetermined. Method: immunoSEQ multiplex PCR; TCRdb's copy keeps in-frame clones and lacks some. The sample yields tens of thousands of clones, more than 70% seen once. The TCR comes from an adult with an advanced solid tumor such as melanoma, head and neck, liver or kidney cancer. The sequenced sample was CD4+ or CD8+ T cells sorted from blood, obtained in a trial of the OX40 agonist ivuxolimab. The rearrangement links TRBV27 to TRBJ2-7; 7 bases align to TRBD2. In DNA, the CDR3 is TGTGCCAGCAGTCCCGGGCGGGGGAGAAGTCTCTACGAGCAGTACTTC. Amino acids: CASSPGRGRSLYEQYF.